These 20 T cell receptor beta chains share one sample of origin, sequenced in a study of blood T cells in healthy people across ages. A second PCR of roughly 7 to 11 cycles used a sample-barcoded 5' primer and a J-beta primer mix. TCRdb re-analysed the 5' RACE reads in MiXCR, keeping a single row per CDR3 protein. The table lists approximately 800,000 distinct CDR3 sequences, more than 35% of them singletons. Material: blood. These receptors all come from an older man in good health.

The chain links TRBV7-2 to TRBJ2-5; the D gene is possibly TRBD2 (5 bases). The V and J ends lost 6 bases and 5 bases respectively, with 16 bases between them. Germline loops: CDR1 SGHTA, CDR2 FQGNSA. The CDR3 has 14 residues. CDR3 region: CASSQGLPGETQYF. CDR3 nucleotides: TGTGCCAGCAGTCAAGGACTGCCTGGGGAGACCCAGTACTTC.

J is TRBJ2-3 and V is TRBV4-2, with D unresolved. Trimming removed 0 bases at V and 6 bases at J, with 16 bases between. CDR1 is LGHNA, CDR2 YNFKEQ, per germline. CDR3 length: 16 amino acids. Written as DNA, the CDR3 is TGTGCCAGCAGCCAAGACAGAGCCGGAGTAGGTGATACGCAGTATTTT. Residues: CASSQDRAGVGDTQYF.

About this clonotype: A read error may explain this, as a much larger clone is one base away. J is TRBJ2-1 and V is TRBV29-1, with D maybe TRBD1 (6 bases). V lost 6 bases and J lost 10, with 16 bases in between. The CDR3 runs 12 residues. Germline V gives CDR1 SQVTM, CDR2 ANQGSEA. The CDR3 loop reads CSVRTGGYEQFF. The CDR3 DNA is TGCAGCGTCCGGACTGGGGGCTACGAGCAGTTCTTC.

The chain joins TRBV7-2 to TRBJ2-1; D gene ambiguous. The ends were cut back, 4 bases at V and 1 base at J, with 11 bases in the middle. This CDR3 contains 15 residues. Germline CDR1 reads SGHTA; CDR2 reads FQGNSA. The CDR3 DNA is TGTGCCAGCAGCTCCCGACATACTTCCTACAATGAGCAGTTCTTC. It encodes CASSSRHTSYNEQFF. The full variable domain, its missing parts supplied by reference TRBV7-2 and TRBJ2-1, is GAGVSQSPSNKVTEKGKDVELRCDPISGHTALYWYRQSLGQGLEFLIYFQGNSAPDKSGLPSDRFSAERTGGSVSTLTIQRTQQEDSAVYLCASSSRHTSYNEQFFGPGTRLTVL.

The table lists this clonotype with a few counts. This chain connects TRBV20-1 to TRBJ1-2; the D is unclear. This CDR3 region has 13 residues. V gave up 0 bases and J gave up 5 bases, with 10 bases separating them. CDR1 and CDR2 (germline): DFQATT, SNEGSKA (reference sequence). CDR3 sequence (DNA): TGCAGTGCTAGAGATGCCACCGGGTATGGCTACACCTTC. Its translation: CSARDATGYGYTF.

Worth noting for this clonotype: A much larger clonotype is one base distant, so this may be a read error. This chain links TRBV29-1 with TRBJ2-3, with D uncertain. With 4 bases removed from V and 6 bases from J, the gap between germline ends came to 11 bases. CDR3 length equals 12 residues. Germline V CDR1 and CDR2: SQVTM, ANQGSEA. The CDR3 bases are TGCAGCGTTGGCCGTGGGTCGGATACGCAGTATTTT. Protein: CSVGRGSDTQYF.

The chain joins TRBV6-2 or TRBV6-3 to TRBJ2-4; D is possibly TRBD2 (5 bases). Near its end, the DNA agrees better with TRBJ2-5, so the J call may be wrong. Germline loops: CDR1 MNHEY, CDR2 SVGEGT. The CDR3 runs 15 residues. The CDR3 DNA is TGTGCCAGCAGTTTTCGACATCTCGGGGTAGAGACCCAGTACTTC. Its translation is CASSFRHLGVETQYF.

This chain joins TRBV5-1 and TRBJ2-1; tentative D call: TRBD2 (6 bases). V was cut by 4 bases and J by 2 bases, with 16 bases left in between. The CDR3 is 16 residues long. CDR1 and CDR2 (germline): SGHRS, YFSETQ. The CDR3 region is CASSPHVGSTYNEQFF. As DNA, the CDR3 is TGCGCCAGCAGCCCCCACGTCGGGAGTACCTACAATGAGCAGTTCTTC.

The sample holds many counts of this clonotype. The chain has TRBV3-1 and TRBJ2-5; 11 bases match TRBD1. CDR1 and CDR2 from the germline V gene are LGHDT and YNNKEL (reference sequence). The CDR3 consists of 17 residues. The junction had 18 bases not matched to a gene; V was cut back by 10 bases and J by 5 bases. CDR3 region: CATGGQGAYPGYETQYF. DNA for the CDR3: TGTGCCACCGGAGGACAGGGGGCGTATCCTGGGTACGAGACCCAGTACTTC.

This clonotype has at least ten counts. J is TRBJ1-5 and V is TRBV20-1, with D possibly matching TRBD1 (6 bases). The V end lost 0 bases, the J end lost 7 bases, and 16 bases lay between the germline ends. From germline, CDR1 is DFQATT and CDR2 SNEGSKA (reference sequence). This CDR3 is built from 15 residues. CDR3 sequence: CSARDRGGLGQPQHF. In DNA form, the CDR3 reads TGCAGTGCTAGAGATCGCGGGGGGCTAGGGCAGCCCCAGCATTTT.

This chain joins TRBV5-1 and TRBJ2-2, with 15 bases fitting TRBD2. Germline trimming cut 4 bases from V and 2 bases from J; bases unmatched to any gene: 6. The CDR3 loop spans 18 amino acids. Germline CDR1 is SGHRS and CDR2 is YFSETQ. The chain's CDR3 is CASSMGLAGGANTGELFF. Here the CDR3 DNA reads TGCGCCAGCAGCATGGGACTAGCGGGGGGCGCAAACACCGGGGAGCTGTTTTTT.

In its sample, this clonotype was seen a few times. This chain uses TRBV5-1 with TRBJ1-5; possibly TRBD1 for D (5 bases). The CDR3 is made up of 14 amino acids. V was shortened by 3 bases and J by 5 bases, with 12 bases between the two germline ends. Germline lookup yields CDR1 SGHRS and CDR2 YFSETQ. DNA for the CDR3: TGCGCCAGCAGCTCGGGAATGGGGGATCAGCCCCAGCATTTT. This gives the protein CASSSGMGDQPQHF.

This clonotype appeared many times. The chain combines TRBV12-3 or TRBV12-4 with TRBJ1-6; D gene unclear. Trimming stripped 6 bases from V and 2 bases from J, with 14 bases between. The CDR3 has 16 residues. CDR3 in amino acids: CASSLAQPTYNSPLHF. In DNA form, the CDR3 reads TGTGCCAGCAGCCTGGCGCAGCCGACCTATAATTCACCCCTCCACTTT.

This clonotype was seen only a few times. CDR3 amino acids: CASSQEGLAGAGKNIQYF. The CDR3 region has the DNA TGCGCCAGCAGCCAAGAAGGACTAGCGGGAGCGGGCAAAAACATTCAGTACTTC. The J gene is TRBJ2-4, the V gene TRBV4-1, with 13 bases identical to TRBD2. The CDR3 runs 18 residues. Germline loops: CDR1 MGHRA, CDR2 YSYEKL. The V and J ends lost 0 bases and 3 bases, in that order; junction bases with no gene match: 5.

The chain employs TRBV7-6 and TRBJ1-6, with D possibly matching TRBD1 (6 bases). The CDR3 covers 13 residues. Trimming removed 5 bases from V and 10 bases from J, with 12 bases in between. The V gene's germline CDR1 is SGHVS and CDR2 FNYEAQ. In nucleotides, the CDR3 is TGTGCCAGCAGCCCTTCTCAGGGGTCACCCCTCCACTTT. It is translated as CASSPSQGSPLHF.

This clonotype was detected ten times or more. The chain joins TRBV20-1 to TRBJ2-7; 7 positions match TRBD2. CDR1 DFQATT and CDR2 SNEGSKA come from the germline V gene (reference sequence). The CDR3 totals 14 residues. V lost 1 base, J lost 4 bases, and 7 bases stayed unmatched. CDR3 sequence (DNA): TGCAGTGCTAGAGGGGGGGGGGATGGGTACGAGCAGTACTTC. Translating gives CSARGGGDGYEQYF.

This clonotype has only a few counts. This chain uses TRBV5-1 with TRBJ2-6, with D possibly matching TRBD2 (6 bases). Deletions cut 6 bases from V and 0 bases from J, with 13 bases between. The CDR3 runs to 16 residues. Germline values: CDR1 SGHRS, CDR2 YFSETQ. Here the CDR3 reads CASTSRRASGANVLTF. In nucleotides, the CDR3 is TGCGCCAGCACGTCACGGAGGGCCTCTGGGGCCAACGTCCTGACTTTC.

This clonotype was seen a handful of times. Possible read error: a much larger clone is one base away. The chain recombines TRBV20-1 with TRBJ2-1; 11 nucleotides line up with TRBD2. This CDR3 is 16 amino acids long. The germline V gene has CDR1 DFQATT and CDR2 SNEGSKA (reference sequence). The V gene end was trimmed by 0 bases and the J gene end by 13 bases; junction bases not matched to a gene: 14. The CDR3 protein is CSARDSGRALGETQFF. The CDR3 bases are TGCAGTGCTAGAGATAGCGGGAGGGCCCTCGGAGAGACCCAGTTCTTC.

The rearrangement links TRBV20-1 to TRBJ2-7; the D is unclear. The V gene's germline CDR1 is DFQATT and CDR2 SNEGSKA (reference sequence). The CDR3 runs 14 residues. The V end lost 1 base, the J end lost 4 bases, and 14 bases lay between the germline ends. The CDR3 spells CSARAATLRYEQYF. The CDR3 coding sequence is TGCAGTGCTAGAGCGGCGACCCTGCGGTACGAGCAGTACTTC.

This clonotype was seen only a few times. This chain connects TRBV3-1 to TRBJ2-3, with D possibly being TRBD1 or TRBD2 (5 bases each). The germline V gene encodes CDR1 LGHDT and CDR2 YNNKEL (reference sequence). The CDR3 consists of 11 residues. Trimming stripped 3 bases from V and 8 bases from J, with 6 bases between. The CDR3 coding sequence is TGTGCCAGCAGCCAGAGGGGTACGCAGTATTTT. Translation gives CASSQRGTQYF.